This record covers a single T cell receptor beta chain. Its antigen is not known. This CDR3 contains 13 residues. The germline V gene has CDR1 SEHNR and CDR2 FQNEAQ (reference sequence). The V and J ends lost 5 bases and 9 bases, in that order; junction bases with no gene match: 5. The record originates from a study of shared clonotypes between healthy human individuals. CD8 cells classed as naive were CD45RO-negative and positively selected for CCR7, excluding terminally differentiated effector memory CD45RA+ cells. The study drew its donors from healthy HIV-negative adults without recent acute infections or vaccinations. General study results and limits: Among four donors, approximately 4.6% of naive CD4 clonotypes were found in common. Larger estimated richness was generally recorded for naive subsets relative to memory subsets.

Only in-frame clones appear in the TCRdb table, and some are missing; sequencing was by immunoSEQ multiplex PCR. The table has hundreds of thousands of clones, roughly 96% seen once. The sequence was collected from a woman aged 25-40 years in good health. J is TRBJ2-2 and V is TRBV7-9; 8 bases line up with TRBD1. Sample: naive CD8+ T cells sorted from blood. The CDR3 bases are TGTGCCAGCAGCACAGGGGGAGTCCGGGAGCTGTTTTTT. It yields the protein CASSTGGVRELFF.